Below, one TCR beta chain is given with its context. Its antigen is currently not known. No clone much larger than this one lies a single base away; base qualities are absent. Library method: the immunoSEQ multiplex PCR assay. In its TCRdb copy, this immuneACCESS table keeps in-frame sequences only and misses some clones. Where compared with another copy, unresolved V genes explain less than half of these, and the others have no known cause. This sample comprises some 100,000 clones, 80% to 95% of them detected only once. About 2% of the sample is taken by the ten largest. The sample originates from a study of T cell changes during pregnancy in multiple sclerosis (dated by TCRdb to between 2017 and 2020). Looking at the study overall: The study examined how the T cell repertoire changed over the course of pregnancy in women with multiple sclerosis.

The CDR3 goes from the cysteine to the phenylalanine over 14 residues. The read is trimmed to its CDR3 DNA, 42 bases read in frame from base 1. As encoded in the germline V gene, CDR1 is SQVTM while CDR2 is ANQGSEA. Trimming accounts for 5 bases at V and 0 bases at J, while the number of junction bases matched to no gene is 6. The sequence was collected from a female donor with multiple sclerosis, enrolled in a pregnancy study. The chain is encoded by TRBV29-1 joined to TRBJ2-7; 8 middle bases align to TRBD1. This specimen consisted of peripheral blood, obtained after pregnancy. The CDR3 reads as follows: CSVSTGDHSYEQYF. DNA sequence: TGCAGCGTTTCGACAGGGGATCACTCCTACGAGCAGTACTTC.